This entry features one T cell receptor beta chain sequence. The antigen is unknown. The data derive from a study of T cell responses to AZD1222 COVID-19 vaccine. Broader study findings: Baseline serostatus was positive in only six AZD1222 recipients. Vaccination with two AZD1222 doses was followed by a rise in Spike-specific TCR breadth and depth. No repertoire was sampled before or during the peak T cell response, only after it. The donors showed a predominance of white British ancestry and of females, with possible underestimation of clonal diversity.

Germline CDR1 reads SGHRS; CDR2 reads YFSETQ. This CDR3 spans 13 amino acids. Trimming took 3 bases from V and 3 from J, leaving 9 bases between them. The assay was immunoSEQ multiplex PCR, and TCRdb's table has in-frame clones only and misses some. The data show 150,000 to 250,000 clones, over 85% seen once. The sequence derives from an adult who received the AZD1222 COVID-19 vaccine. V gene TRBV5-1 combines with J gene TRBJ1-2, with D possibly being TRBD1 (6 bases). The sequenced sample was peripheral blood, obtained 28 days after the second AZD1222 dose. CDR3 sequence reads: CASSSDRHYGYTF. For the CDR3, the DNA is TGCGCCAGCAGCTCCGACAGGCACTATGGCTACACCTTC.